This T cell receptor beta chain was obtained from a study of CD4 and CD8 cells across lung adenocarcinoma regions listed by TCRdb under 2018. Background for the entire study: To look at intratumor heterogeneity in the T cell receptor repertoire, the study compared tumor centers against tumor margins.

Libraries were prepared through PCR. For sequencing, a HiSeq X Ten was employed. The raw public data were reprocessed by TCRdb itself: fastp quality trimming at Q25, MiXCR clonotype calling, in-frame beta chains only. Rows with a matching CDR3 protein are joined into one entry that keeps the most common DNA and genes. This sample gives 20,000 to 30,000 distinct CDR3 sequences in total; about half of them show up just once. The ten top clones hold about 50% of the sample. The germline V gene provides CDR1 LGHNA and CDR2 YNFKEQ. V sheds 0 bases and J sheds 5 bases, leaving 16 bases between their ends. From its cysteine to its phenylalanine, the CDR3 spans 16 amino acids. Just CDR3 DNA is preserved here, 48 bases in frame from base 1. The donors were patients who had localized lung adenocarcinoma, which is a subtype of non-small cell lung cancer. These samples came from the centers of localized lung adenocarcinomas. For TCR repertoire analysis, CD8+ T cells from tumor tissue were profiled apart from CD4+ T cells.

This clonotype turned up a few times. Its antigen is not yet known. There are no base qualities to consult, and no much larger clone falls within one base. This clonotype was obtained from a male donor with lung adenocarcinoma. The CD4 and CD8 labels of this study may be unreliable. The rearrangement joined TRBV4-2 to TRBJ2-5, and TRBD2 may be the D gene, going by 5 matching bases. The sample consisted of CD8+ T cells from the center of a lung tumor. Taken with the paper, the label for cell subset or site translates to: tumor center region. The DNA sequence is TGTGCCAGCAGCCAAGAATCCGGGGTTGGGTCGGAGACCCAGTACTTC. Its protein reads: CASSQESGVGSETQYF.